This entry concerns a single T cell receptor beta chain. These data originate in a study of cytomegalovirus exposure and HLA in healthy donors. Per the germline V gene, CDR1 is SGHAT and CDR2 is FQNNGV. The CDR3 has 17 residues. The trim removed 1 base at V and 0 bases at J, leaving 8 bases unmatched. With 60 Vbeta and 13 Jbeta primers, the PCR was carried out. TCRdb's copy holds only in-frame clones and misses some; the assay was immunoSEQ multiplex PCR. The sample yields 83,000 or so clones, about 75% seen once. The rearrangement joins TRBV11-2 to TRBJ2-7; 8 bases map to TRBD2. This TCR derives from a man in his thirties or forties in good health and CMV-seropositive. The sample taken for sequencing was PBMCs. The CDR3 reads CASSLGRGGISSYEQYF. Here the CDR3 DNA reads TGTGCCAGCAGCTTAGGCCGGGGGGGGATCAGCTCCTACGAGCAGTACTTC.